This TCR beta chain was found in a study of identical twins. The study, taken as a whole, reports: Weaker excess twin sharing was seen among beta out-of-frame sequences. Out-of-frame alpha sequences that twins shared showed excess low generation probability.

Unique molecular identifiers were present on cDNA, and template switching added a universal primer site. A single record per CDR3 protein comes from TCRdb applying MiXCR to the 5' RACE reads. The sample shows fewer than 650,000 distinct CDR3 sequences, about 7.1% of them seen only once. This clonotype turned up a few times. Its antigen remains unidentified. This same sample was also part of a study on yellow fever vaccine responses in identical twins. This second report adds: Reportedly, twins showed a vaccine T cell response that looked partly convergent and partly personalized.

The sequence derives from a woman under 30 in good health. Sequencing input: PBMCs.

CDR3: CASSNRGRTSGTEQYF. In nucleotides, the CDR3 is TGTGCCAGCAGCAACAGGGGGAGGACTAGCGGGACCGAGCAGTACTTC. The rearrangement uses TRBV14 and TRBJ2-7; 12 bases map to TRBD2. J was trimmed by 6 bases and V by 5 bases; bases with no gene match: 11. Per the germline V gene, CDR1 is SGHDN and CDR2 is FVKESK. The CDR3 covers 16 residues. The full variable domain, completed using reference TRBV14 and TRBJ2-7, is EAGVTQFPSHSVIEKGQTVTLRCDPISGHDNLYWYRRVMGKEIKFLLHFVKESKQDESGMPNNRFLAERTGGTYSTLKVQPAELEDSGVYFCASSNRGRTSGTEQYFGPGTRLTVT.